This TCR beta chain was sequenced for a study of blood T cell repertoires in COVID-19. Looking at the study overall: The United States, Italy and Spain were the sources of the acute and convalescent COVID-19 samples. From T cells, B-cell-depleted T cells, or PBMCs came the material, which was cDNA or gDNA.

Followed over time, Seattle patients had been enrolled while infection was active. Germline V CDR1 and CDR2: SGHVS, FNYEAQ. The CDR3 has 18 residues. The V and J ends lost 5 bases and 0 bases, in that order; junction bases with no gene match: 5. Produced via immunoSEQ multiplex PCR; TCRdb's table is partial and in-frame only. Of more than 350,000 clones listed, roughly 90% are singletons. This clone was recorded once. The chain carries TRBV7-6 and TRBJ2-1; 15 bases map to TRBD2. This TCR came from a woman in her 30s with COVID-19, enrolled during active disease. Material for sequencing was peripheral blood. The CDR3, as DNA: TGTGCCAGCAGCATCGGGACTAGCGGGGGGAGCTCCTACAATGAGCAGTTCTTC. This encodes CASSIGTSGGSSYNEQFF.